The 30 T cell receptor beta chains in this list originate from one sample, sequenced in a study of T cells in Graves' hyperthyroidism and ophthalmopathy. Amplification yielded TCR beta CDR3 regions, with RNA transcripts as the source. An initial round of RT-PCR targeting the TCR CDR3 relied on the HTBI primer set. Via MiXCR, TCRdb re-called the multiplex PCR reads, giving one row per CDR3 protein. The sample shows approximately 410,000 distinct CDR3 sequences, approximately 14% of them seen only once. The sequenced sample was blood. The receptors were gathered from a man younger than 35 with Graves' ophthalmopathy.

This clonotype was observed at least ten times. The V gene is TRBV20-1, the J gene TRBJ2-7; TRBD1 might be the D (6 bases). The germline V gene has CDR1 DFQATT and CDR2 SNEGSKA (reference sequence). Trimming shortened V by 8 bases and J by 2 bases, and 13 bases separated the two germline ends. This CDR3 has 12 amino acids. CDR3 nucleotides: TGCAGTACAGGGCCCCCCCCCTACGAGCAGTACTTC. Residues: CSTGPPPYEQYF.

This clonotype was seen repeatedly, ten times or more. The chain couples TRBV30 to TRBJ2-7; D is uncertain. The CDR3 is made up of 11 amino acids. Trimming removed 3 bases at V and 3 bases at J, with 6 bases between. CDR1 is GTSNPN, CDR2 SVGIG, per germline (reference sequence). The CDR3 spells CAWSPSYEQYF. As DNA, the CDR3 is TGTGCCTGGAGCCCTAGCTACGAGCAGTACTTC.

V and J are TRBV4-1 and TRBJ2-1, with D perhaps given as TRBD1 or TRBD2 (5 bases each). Germline loops: CDR1 MGHRA, CDR2 YSYEKL. The length of the CDR3 is 16 residues. Between the trimmed V and J ends, which lost 3 bases and 0 bases, there was a span of 12 bases. In nucleotides, the CDR3 is TGCGCCAGCAGCCAGACTGGGACCAGCTCCTACAATGAGCAGTTCTTC. Its protein product is CASSQTGTSSYNEQFF.

This clonotype occurred many times. The gene calls are TRBV3-1 and TRBJ1-1; TRBD1 agrees at 8 bases. The V segment lost 8 bases and the J segment 1 base; nucleotides outside the gene matches: 3. The germline V gene has CDR1 LGHDT and CDR2 YNNKEL (reference sequence). This CDR3 has 13 amino acids. The CDR3 protein is CASCTGGNTEAFF. CDR3 bases: TGTGCCAGCTGCACAGGGGGGAACACTGAAGCTTTCTTT.

This clonotype was recorded many times. V and J are TRBV5-1 and TRBJ1-1, with D perhaps matching TRBD1 (5 bases). This CDR3 has 16 amino acids. The germline CDR1 and CDR2 sequences are SGHRS and YFSETQ. V lost 4 bases and J lost 1, with 17 bases in between. In DNA form, the CDR3 reads TGCGCCAGCAGCGTGGGGACGGGCCCTGGGAACACTGAAGCTTTCTTT. Translation: CASSVGTGPGNTEAFF.

This clonotype was detected many times. The CDR3 sequence: CAWSTDRPGYTF. CDR3 DNA sequence: TGTGCCTGGAGTACGGACAGACCTGGCTACACCTTC. V is TRBV30 and J is TRBJ1-2; maybe TRBD1 (6 bases). The CDR3 sequence is 12 residues long. Germline-derived CDR1 and CDR2 are GTSNPN and SVGIG (reference sequence). Deletions cut 2 bases from V and 7 bases from J, with 11 bases between. The full variable domain, with the rest looked up from reference TRBV30 and TRBJ1-2, is SQTIHQWPATLVQPVGSPLSLECTVEGTSNPNLYWYRQAAGRGLQLLFYSVGIGQISSEVPQNLSASRPQDRQFILSSKKLLLSDSGFYLCAWSTDRPGYTFGSGTRLTVV.

As to this clonotype: A read error may explain this, as a much larger clone is one base away. This chain connects TRBV2 to TRBJ2-5, with TRBD1 matching 10 bases. The V segment lost 7 bases and the J segment 9 bases; nucleotides outside the gene matches: 14. The CDR3 totals 15 residues. Germline CDR1 SNHLY, CDR2 FYNNEI. CDR3 in DNA: TGTGCCAGCACCCGGGACAGGGGTTTCGGGGAGGCCCAGTACTTC. Protein: CASTRDRGFGEAQYF. Complete variable domain (other parts from reference TRBV2 and TRBJ2-5): EPEVTQTPSHQVTQMGQEVILRCVPISNHLYFYWYRQILGQKVEFLVSFYNNEISEKSEIFDDQFSVERPDGSNFTLKIRSTKLEDSAMYFCASTRDRGFGEAQYFGPGTRLLVL.

This clonotype was observed a few times. This rearrangement joins TRBV6-1 to TRBJ2-1, with TRBD2 matching 9 bases. CDR1 MNHNS and CDR2 SASEGT come from the germline V gene. CDR3 length: 14 residues. Trimming cost V 7 bases and J 3 bases; bases outside gene matches: 4. The CDR3 is CASMRRGGYNEQFF. The CDR3 DNA reads as TGTGCCAGCATGCGGCGGGGGGGCTACAATGAGCAGTTCTTC.

As concerns this clonotype: This may be a read error: a much more frequent sequence differs by one nucleotide. This sequence joins TRBV6-1 and TRBJ1-2, with 7 nucleotides matching TRBD1. The CDR3 is 14 amino acids. Germline V gene data show CDR1 as MNHNS and CDR2 as SASEGT. CDR3 protein: CVSSQPGQPYGYTF. CDR3 nucleotide sequence: TGTGTCAGCAGTCAACCGGGACAGCCCTATGGCTACACCTTC.

At least ten counts were recorded for this clonotype. The genes are TRBV7-9 and TRBJ2-7, with 12 bases that match TRBD1. With V trimmed by 5 bases and J by 5 bases, 7 bases remained unmatched. This CDR3 is 15 amino acids long. Germline CDR1 SEHNR, CDR2 FQNEAQ (reference sequence). The CDR3 DNA follows: TGTGCCAGCAGCCAAGGGGGACAGGGGGCTGACGAGCAGTACTTC. It yields the protein CASSQGGQGADEQYF.

The rearrangement joins TRBV5-6 to TRBJ1-4; no clear D gene. The germline V gene has CDR1 SGHDT and CDR2 YYEEEE. V shed 6 bases and J shed 10 bases, with 10 bases lying between them. This CDR3 contains 11 residues. CDR3 protein: CASTRDGKLFF. The CDR3 DNA follows: TGTGCCAGCACCCGGGATGGAAAACTGTTTTTT.

The table lists this clonotype with many counts. The J gene is TRBJ1-5, the V gene TRBV7-2; possibly TRBD1 for D (6 bases). CDR1 and CDR2 (germline): SGHTA, FQGNSA. Trimming left V 2 bases short and J 5 bases short, with 10 bases between. The CDR3 is made up of 14 amino acids. This CDR3 is CASSLPGAYQPQHF. CDR3 DNA sequence: TGTGCCAGCAGCTTACCGGGGGCGTATCAGCCCCAGCATTTT.

This clonotype was seen many times. The chain employs TRBV7-9 and TRBJ2-1; 9 bases agree with TRBD1. The CDR3 is made up of 15 amino acids. CDR1 is SEHNR and CDR2 is FQNEAQ in the germline V gene (reference sequence). V was clipped by 2 bases and J by 7 bases; unmatched bases: 6. Here the CDR3 reads CASSLLQGAGNEQFF. For the CDR3, the DNA is TGTGCCAGCAGCTTATTACAGGGGGCTGGGAATGAGCAGTTCTTC.

Many counts were recorded for this clonotype. This sequence joins TRBV3-1 and TRBJ2-5; no firm D call. V gave up 0 bases and J gave up 2 bases, with 16 bases separating them. Germline CDR1 LGHDT, CDR2 YNNKEL (reference sequence). The CDR3 loop spans 17 amino acids. CDR3 nucleotide sequence: TGTGCCAGCAGCCAAGATTTGTTGCGAGGCCTACAAGAGACCCAGTACTTC. Protein sequence: CASSQDLLRGLQETQYF.

Of note for this clonotype: Just one base apart from a much larger clone, this may be a read error. The genes are TRBV7-2 and TRBJ2-5; possibly TRBD1 for D (5 bases). Germline V gene data show CDR1 as SGHTA and CDR2 as FQGNSA. There are 14 residues in the CDR3. V was clipped by 4 bases and J by 4 bases, with 13 bases between them. For the CDR3, the DNA is TGTGCCAGCAGCTATGGTGGACATCCAGAGACCCAGTACTTC. Amino acid sequence: CASSYGGHPETQYF.

As to this clonotype: This could be a read error, since a much larger clone is one nucleotide away. V usage is TRBV7-2 and J usage is TRBJ1-5; D may be TRBD1 (6 bases). The germline gives CDR1 SGHTA, CDR2 FQGNSA. The V and J ends lost 1 base and 5 bases respectively, with 12 bases between them. The CDR3 sequence is 15 residues long. The CDR3 is CASSLVWGADQPQHF. For the CDR3, the DNA is TGTGCCAGCAGCTTAGTGTGGGGGGCGGATCAGCCCCAGCATTTT. The full variable domain, with the rest looked up from reference TRBV7-2 and TRBJ1-5, is GAGVSQSPSNKVTEKGKDVELRCDPISGHTALYWYRQSLGQGLEFLIYFQGNSAPDKSGLPSDRFSAERTGGSVSTLTIQRTQQEDSAVYLCASSLVWGADQPQHFGDGTRLSIL.

This clonotype has a count of ten or more. The chain recombines TRBV7-2 with TRBJ2-5, with TRBD2 as a possible D gene (7 bases). CDR1 and CDR2 from the germline V gene are SGHTA and FQGNSA. The CDR3 consists of 15 residues. Trimming removed 4 bases from V and 4 bases from J, with 16 bases in between. This CDR3 is CASSYSRGGAETQYF. The CDR3 DNA is TGTGCCAGCAGCTATAGCCGCGGGGGCGCAGAGACCCAGTACTTC.

As for this clonotype: This may arise from a read error, as a much more abundant clone is one base away. This chain connects TRBV6-2 or TRBV6-3 to TRBJ2-7; 10 bases align to TRBD2. The V segment lost 0 bases and the J segment 0 bases; nucleotides outside the gene matches: 2. The CDR3 is 16 residues long. The germline gives CDR1 MNHEY, CDR2 SVGEGT. CDR3 in DNA: TGTGCCAGCAGTTACTCAATAGCGGGAGGCTCCTACGAGCAGTACTTC. As protein: CASSYSIAGGSYEQYF.

A word on this clonotype: In this CDR3 the conserved last residue, phenylalanine or tryptophan, is missing, so a read error is likely. This chain links TRBV5-1 with TRBJ1-1; D might be TRBD1 (6 bases). V lost 2 bases and J lost 2, with 10 bases in between. CDR1 and CDR2 from the germline V gene are SGHRS and YFSETQ. The CDR3 contains 14 residues. For the CDR3, the DNA is TGCGCCAGCAGCTTTTTACAGGGTAACACTGAAGCTTTCCTT. Translated: CASSFLQGNTEAFL.

This clonotype was seen repeatedly, ten times or more. V and J are TRBV12-3 or TRBV12-4 and TRBJ2-7; unclear D gene. Between the trimmed V and J ends, which lost 6 bases and 5 bases, there was a span of 11 bases. The CDR3 length is 12 residues. The CDR3 DNA sequence: TGTGCCAGCAGCCCCGAGCCGAACGAGCAGTACTTC. Residues: CASSPEPNEQYF.

This clonotype was picked up many times. This chain joins TRBV5-5 and TRBJ1-1; no clear D gene. V was clipped by 5 bases and J by 1 base, with 15 bases between them. From germline, CDR1 is SGHKS and CDR2 YYEKEE (reference sequence). CDR3 length equals 15 residues. Written as DNA, the CDR3 is TGTGCCAGCAGTTACACCTCACAGCCGAACACTGAAGCTTTCTTT. This sequence encodes CASSYTSQPNTEAFF.

This clonotype was observed at least ten times. V gene TRBV10-3 combines with J gene TRBJ2-3; D not certain. CDR1 and CDR2 from the germline V gene are ENHRY and SYGVKD. V lost 8 bases, J lost 3 bases, and 12 bases lay in between. CDR3 length: 13 amino acids. The CDR3 sequence is CAIGTYQTDTQYF. Here the CDR3 DNA reads TGTGCCATCGGTACATACCAAACAGATACGCAGTATTTT.

This sequence joins TRBV9 and TRBJ2-7, with D perhaps assigned TRBD1 or TRBD2 (5 bases each). The germline V and J ends were trimmed by 3 bases and 5 bases, with 27 bases remaining between them. The germline V gene has CDR1 SGDLS and CDR2 YYNGEE. The CDR3 consists of 18 residues. The CDR3 sequence is CASSDTPGPFWGMDEQYF. The CDR3 DNA reads TGTGCCAGCAGCGACACTCCGGGGCCATTTTGGGGGATGGACGAGCAGTACTTC.

Details on this clonotype: One base away lies a much larger clone, so this may be a sequencing read error. The CDR3 DNA follows: TGTGCCAGCAGCTTAACCGGGGCCGATAAAGAGACCCGGTACTTC. Translating it yields CASSLTGADKETRYF. The chain recombines TRBV7-2 with TRBJ2-5; D possibly matches TRBD1 or TRBD2 (5 bases each). Looked up from germline, CDR1 is SGHTA and CDR2 is FQGNSA. The CDR3 length is 15 residues.

This clonotype was picked up many times. The V call is TRBV6-6, the J call TRBJ2-1, with 12 bases identical to TRBD2. The length of the CDR3 is 15 residues. The germline CDR1 and CDR2 sequences are MNHNY and SVGAGI (reference sequence). Unmatched junction bases numbered 3, after V lost 2 bases and J lost 7 bases. The CDR3 here is CASSYPTSGRNEQFF. CDR3 in DNA: TGTGCCAGCAGTTACCCGACTAGCGGGAGAAATGAGCAGTTCTTC.

In this sample, this clonotype turned up a few times. A single base separates this from a much larger clone, so it may be a read error. V gene TRBV6-2 or TRBV6-3 combines with J gene TRBJ2-5, with 8 bases identical to TRBD1. The CDR3 runs to 15 residues. Germline V gene lookup returns CDR1 MNHEY and CDR2 SVGEGT. The CDR3, as DNA: TGTACCAGCACCAGAAGGACAGGGATCCAAGAGACCCAGTACTTC. Encoded protein: CTSTRRTGIQETQYF.

The rearrangement links TRBV19 to TRBJ2-4; D possibly uses TRBD1 or TRBD2 (5 bases each). V was shortened by 1 base and J by 0 bases, with 10 bases between the two germline ends. From germline, CDR1 is LNHDA and CDR2 SQIVND (reference sequence). The CDR3 runs 16 residues. The CDR3 DNA sequence: TGTGCCAGTAGTATAGTGGGGGTCCTAGCCAAAAACATTCAGTACTTC. Translated: CASSIVGVLAKNIQYF. Based on the CDR3 plus reference TRBV19 and TRBJ2-4, the full variable domain is DGGITQSPKYLFRKEGQNVTLSCEQNLNHDAMYWYRQDPGQGLRLIYYSQIVNDFQKGDIAEGYSVSREKKESFPLTVTSAQKNPTAFYLCASSIVGVLAKNIQYFGAGTRLSVL.

The chain couples TRBV9 to TRBJ2-5; possibly TRBD1 or TRBD2 for D (7 bases each). The CDR3 has 13 amino acids. The germline V gene encodes CDR1 SGDLS and CDR2 YYNGEE. V lost 0 bases and J 11 bases, leaving 14 bases between the germline ends. The CDR3 region is CASSVGEGTAQYF. The CDR3 bases are TGTGCCAGCAGCGTAGGGGAGGGGACAGCACAGTACTTC.

This clonotype was recorded many times. V usage is TRBV12-3 or TRBV12-4 and J usage is TRBJ2-3, with D possibly TRBD2 on 6 matching bases. This CDR3 has 15 amino acids. V was trimmed by 6 bases and J by 2 bases, leaving 15 bases between them. The CDR3 DNA sequence: TGTGCCAGCAGCGCCGGGAGCCTCGTCACAGATACGCAGTATTTT. Translated: CASSAGSLVTDTQYF.

Comment on this clonotype: Since a much larger clone is just one base distant, this may be a read error. The rearrangement joins TRBV6-9 to TRBJ1-2; D might be TRBD1 (6 bases). Germline V gives CDR1 MNHGY, CDR2 SVAAGI. The CDR3 sequence is 15 residues long. Trimming pared 3 bases from V and 6 bases from J, leaving 17 bases between. CDR3 sequence reads: CASSYHPSTGHGYTF. The DNA of the CDR3 is TGTGCCAGCAGTTACCATCCCTCGACAGGTCATGGCTACACCTTC.